The 30 T cell receptor beta chains below all came from one sample that was sequenced in a study of blood T cell repertoires in COVID-19 (dated by TCRdb to 2020 to 2022). The library was built by means of the immunoSEQ multiplex PCR assay. In its TCRdb copy, this immuneACCESS table keeps in-frame sequences only and misses some clones. Where compared with another copy, unresolved V genes explain less than half of these, and the others have no known cause. The sample contains some 190,000 clones, roughly nine tenths of them found a single time. Around 23% of the sample goes to the ten largest clones. Sequencing used PBMCs or T cells enriched from blood (not recorded which). These receptor sequences come from a woman in her thirties or forties in a cohort exposed to, infected with or recovered from COVID-19 (not recorded which).

The chain carries TRBV14 and TRBJ1-3; TRBD1 might be the D (5 bases). This CDR3 has 16 residues. Germline V CDR1 and CDR2: SGHDN, FVKESK. Trimming removed 3 bases at V and 2 bases at J, with 14 bases between. The CDR3 sequence: CASSQRSDSPGNTIYF. CDR3 sequence (DNA): TGTGCCAGCAGCCAGAGATCTGACAGCCCTGGAAACACCATATATTTT.

V gene TRBV7-8 combines with J gene TRBJ2-5; D is perhaps TRBD2 (5 bases). The CDR3 has 14 amino acids. The ends were cut back, 3 bases at V and 2 bases at J, with 10 bases in the middle. Per germline, CDR1 SGHVS and CDR2 FQNEAQ. The CDR3: CASSFKSGQETQYF. In DNA form, the CDR3 reads TGTGCCAGCAGCTTTAAAAGCGGACAAGAGACCCAGTACTTC.

Comments on this clone: Because it lacks the conserved phenylalanine or tryptophan at the end, this CDR3 is likely a read error. It is unclear where the CDR3 begins or ends on the DNA, so no DNA is shown, and the CDR3 is as TCRdb lists it. This rearrangement joins TRBV11-2 to TRBJ2-7; the DNA was not used to check the table's D call, TRBD2. The CDR3 sequence runs 11 residues, both termini included. Looked up from germline, CDR1 is SGHAT and CDR2 is FQNNGV. The CDR3 protein is CASSLGRDCRI.

The gene calls are TRBV11-2 and TRBJ2-7; D is undetermined. Looked up from germline, CDR1 is SGHAT and CDR2 is FQNNGV. Deletions cut 2 bases from V and 5 bases from J, with 16 bases between. CDR3 size: 15 residues. CDR3 in DNA: TGTGCCAGCAGCTTATACGGCCTAGTGGTTGACGAGCAGTACTTC. It specifies CASSLYGLVVDEQYF.

This rearrangement joins TRBV5-1 to TRBJ2-1; 7 bases match TRBD2. Germline V gene lookup returns CDR1 SGHRS and CDR2 YFSETQ. The CDR3 contains 13 residues. V lost 5 bases and J lost 8; bases outside the gene matches: 7. The CDR3: CASRTSSDYEQFF. CDR3 coding DNA: TGCGCCAGCAGGACTAGCAGTGACTATGAGCAGTTCTTC. Combining the CDR3 with reference TRBV5-1 and TRBJ2-1 gives the whole variable domain KAGVTQTPRYLIKTRGQQVTLSCSPISGHRSVSWYQQTPGQGLQFLFEYFSETQRNKGNFPGRFSGRQFSNSRSEMNVSTLELGDSALYLCASRTSSDYEQFFGPGTRLTVL.

The chain joins TRBV28 to TRBJ2-7, with a possible D match to TRBD2 (5 bases). Trimming removed 1 base from V and 12 bases from J, with 16 bases in between. This CDR3 is 13 amino acids long. Germline V gives CDR1 MDHEN, CDR2 SYDVKM. Here the CDR3 reads CASSLYREVRGYF. As DNA, the CDR3 is TGTGCCAGCAGTTTATATAGAGAGGTCCGGGGGTACTTC.

This clone was detected once. The chain combines TRBV2 with TRBJ1-1, with 7 bases fitting TRBD1. CDR3 size: 15 residues. Trimming took 5 bases from V and 5 from J; bases not matched to a gene: 11. Germline loops: CDR1 SNHLY, CDR2 FYNNEI. CDR3 sequence: CASSIPTGMRTEAFF. CDR3 sequence (DNA): TGTGCCAGCAGTATCCCGACAGGGATGAGGACTGAAGCTTTCTTT.

The J gene is TRBJ1-2, the V gene TRBV9; the match to TRBD1 covers 8 bases. Germline CDR1 and CDR2: SGDLS and YYNGEE. Trimming took 0 bases from V and 8 from J; bases not matched to a gene: 9. The CDR3 runs 15 residues. The CDR3 nucleotides are TGTGCCAGCAGCGTAGAGTTGGTCAGGGGGCGAGGCTACACCTTC. Its translation: CASSVELVRGRGYTF.

This clone has a single count. The chain uses TRBV27 and TRBJ2-1; D not resolved. Per the germline V gene, CDR1 is MNHEY and CDR2 is SMNVEV (reference sequence). Deletions cut 2 bases from V and 1 base from J, with 6 bases between. CDR3 length: 14 residues. The CDR3 DNA reads as TGTGCCAGCAGTTTAGCGGTTTCCTACAATGAGCAGTTCTTC. The encoded protein is CASSLAVSYNEQFF.

This clone was detected only a few times. This chain uses TRBV9 with TRBJ1-1; D uncertain. Trimming cost V 2 bases and J 0 bases, with 11 bases left between them. The CDR3 loop spans 15 amino acids. Germline-derived CDR1 and CDR2 are SGDLS and YYNGEE. The CDR3 loop is CASSVPEGLNTEAFF. CDR3 DNA: TGTGCCAGCAGCGTCCCGGAGGGCCTGAACACTGAAGCTTTCTTT.

V is TRBV28 and J is TRBJ1-1; possible D gene TRBD1, 5 bases. The CDR3 is made up of 15 amino acids. V gave up 4 bases and J gave up 6 bases, with 18 bases separating them. The germline V gene has CDR1 MDHEN and CDR2 SYDVKM. The CDR3: CASSSGLRGLSEAFF. Here the CDR3 DNA reads TGTGCCAGCAGTTCAGGACTGCGGGGACTTTCTGAAGCTTTCTTT.

This chain uses TRBV7-9 with TRBJ1-5; D is perhaps TRBD1 (5 bases). The CDR3 is 13 residues long. Germline CDR1 reads SEHNR; CDR2 reads FQNEAQ (reference sequence). Between the trimmed V and J ends, which lost 5 bases and 7 bases, there was a span of 12 bases. The CDR3 loop is CASSPRGEQPQHF. The CDR3 DNA sequence: TGTGCCAGCAGCCCCCGGGGGGAACAGCCCCAGCATTTT.

The V gene is TRBV28, the J gene TRBJ2-1; D is uncertain. The CDR3 consists of 14 residues. V lost 2 bases to trimming and J lost 4 bases, with 9 bases between them. Per germline, CDR1 MDHEN and CDR2 SYDVKM. The CDR3 coding sequence is TGTGCCAGCAGTTTAGGCTCCTTATACAATGAGCAGTTCTTC. This codes for CASSLGSLYNEQFF.

The J gene is TRBJ2-1, the V gene TRBV4-1, with D maybe TRBD1 (6 bases). Germline V CDR1 and CDR2: MGHRA, YSYEKL. The germline V and J ends were trimmed by 0 bases and 9 bases, with 12 bases remaining between them. There are 14 residues in the CDR3. The CDR3 sequence is CASSQDRGRGEQFF. The CDR3 DNA sequence: TGCGCCAGCAGCCAAGATCGTGGCAGGGGTGAGCAGTTCTTC.

V is TRBV28 and J is TRBJ2-5, with D tentatively TRBD2 (7 bases). This CDR3 region has 19 residues. V was cut by 6 bases and J by 0 bases, with 26 bases left in between. Germline CDR1 is MDHEN and CDR2 is SYDVKM. The CDR3 here is CASSPIISGGFVYQETQYF. The CDR3 region has the DNA TGTGCCAGCAGCCCCATAATATCGGGGGGCTTTGTGTACCAAGAGACCCAGTACTTC. Full variable domain (outside the CDR3, taken from reference TRBV28 and TRBJ2-5): DVKVTQSSRYLVKRTGEKVFLECVQDMDHENMFWYRQDPGLGLRLIYFSYDVKMKEKGDIPEGYSVSREKKERFSLILESASTNQTSMYLCASSPIISGGFVYQETQYFGPGTRLLVL.

The CDR3 nucleotides are TGTGCCAGCAGCTTATTTGGGCTAGCAGGGCAGTTCTTC. It yields the protein CASSLFGLAGQFF. V gene TRBV11-2 combines with J gene TRBJ2-1, with D possibly being TRBD2 (5 bases). Germline V lookup: CDR1 SGHAT, CDR2 FQNNGV. V lost 2 bases, J lost 12 bases, and 14 bases lay in between. The CDR3 is 13 amino acids.

The chain is built from TRBV10-1 and TRBJ2-4, with TRBD1 matching over 9 bases. CDR1 is WNHNN and CDR2 is SYGVQD in the germline V gene (reference sequence). J gave up 0 bases and V 0 bases, and 9 bases lay outside the gene matches. CDR3 length: 19 amino acids. DNA of the CDR3: TGCGCCAGCAGTGAGTCGTTGGGACAGGGAGATCTAGCCAAAAACATTCAGTACTTC. This translates into CASSESLGQGDLAKNIQYF.

This chain connects TRBV29-1 to TRBJ2-5; 11 nucleotides match TRBD2. This CDR3 region has 13 residues. Germline lookup yields CDR1 SQVTM and CDR2 ANQGSEA. CDR3 sequence (DNA): TGCACCCGGACTAGCGGGCGGCAAGAGACCCAGTACTTC. Translated: CTRTSGRQETQYF.

V gene TRBV14 combines with J gene TRBJ2-1, with unresolved D. Germline values: CDR1 SGHDN, CDR2 FVKESK. CDR3 size: 12 residues. Deletions cut 4 bases from V and 6 bases from J, with 7 bases between. CDR3 coding DNA: TGTGCCAGCAGCCTCCTACGCAATGAGCAGTTCTTC. Its translation is CASSLLRNEQFF.

The chain uses TRBV5-5 and TRBJ2-7; D is ambiguous. Germline CDR1 and CDR2: SGHKS and YYEKEE (reference sequence). This CDR3 is 11 amino acids long. Trimming pared 3 bases from V and 1 base from J, leaving 2 bases between. CDR3 DNA sequence: TGTGCCAGCAGCTCTTCCTACGAGCAGTACTTC. It encodes CASSSSYEQYF.

The V gene is TRBV7-9, the J gene TRBJ2-7, with TRBD1 identical over 9 bases. The CDR3 runs 16 residues. V trimming: 2 bases; J trimming: 7 bases; junction bases outside the gene matches: 12. CDR1 SEHNR and CDR2 FQNEAQ come from the germline V gene (reference sequence). The CDR3 loop is CASSLPPGQGGIEQYF. The CDR3 DNA reads TGTGCCAGCAGCTTACCACCGGGACAGGGAGGAATAGAGCAGTACTTC. The whole variable domain, filled in from reference TRBV7-9 and TRBJ2-7, reads DTGVSQNPRHKITKRGQNVTFRCDPISEHNRLYWYRQTLGQGPEFLTYFQNEAQLEKSRLLSDRFSAERPKGSFSTLEIQRTEQGDSAMYLCASSLPPGQGGIEQYFGPGTRLTVT.

This chain uses TRBV6-4 with TRBJ1-2; TRBD1 matches 9 bases. Germline CDR1 is MRHNA and CDR2 is SNTAGT. The CDR3 contains 15 residues. V lost 3 bases and J lost 2; bases outside the gene matches: 4. CDR3 sequence reads: CASSEYGTGNYGYTF. CDR3 nucleotides: TGTGCCAGCAGTGAATACGGGACAGGGAACTATGGCTACACCTTC.

This chain uses TRBV9 with TRBJ2-3, with D possibly TRBD2 on 7 matching bases. This CDR3 region has 17 residues. V lost 0 bases, J lost 6 bases, and 20 bases lay in between. From germline, CDR1 is SGDLS and CDR2 YYNGEE. The CDR3, as DNA: TGTGCCAGCAGCGTAGGGGGGGGCAAGCAACCTGGGGATACGCAGTATTTT. This encodes CASSVGGGKQPGDTQYF.

The genes are TRBV11-3 and TRBJ1-2; D is possibly TRBD1 (5 bases). This CDR3 is built from 16 residues. Looked up from germline, CDR1 is SGHNT and CDR2 is YENEEA. Deletions cut 3 bases from V and 4 bases from J, with 18 bases between. The CDR3 DNA reads TGTGCCAGCAGCTTCGGTGGGGGACTGCGGACCTATGGCTACACCTTC. Amino acids: CASSFGGGLRTYGYTF.

The gene calls are TRBV10-3 and TRBJ2-3, with 12 bases lining up with TRBD2. The V gene's germline CDR1 is ENHRY and CDR2 SYGVKD. This CDR3 is 19 amino acids long. The trim removed 7 bases at V and 2 bases at J, leaving 16 bases unmatched. The CDR3 loop is CAITITGLAGPYPTDTQYF. The CDR3 DNA sequence: TGTGCCATCACCATAACCGGACTAGCGGGGCCCTACCCCACAGATACGCAGTATTTT.

This chain uses TRBV27 with TRBJ1-1; D remains ambiguous. CDR1 and CDR2 (germline): MNHEY, SMNVEV (reference sequence). V lost 1 base to trimming and J lost 10 bases, with 16 bases between them. CDR3 length: 14 amino acids. CDR3 loop: CASSLYGNHRGAFF. DNA of the CDR3: TGTGCCAGCAGTTTATATGGCAATCACCGGGGAGCTTTCTTT.

The chain joins TRBV3-1 (or the pseudogene TRBV3-2) to TRBJ2-5; TRBD1 agrees at 10 bases. V shed 4 bases, J shed 5 bases, and the junction held 13 bases outside the gene matches. CDR1 and CDR2 (germline): LGHDT, YNNKEL (reference sequence). The CDR3 has 17 amino acids. DNA for the CDR3: TGTGCCAGCAGCCCCTCCGGGACAGGGGTGTTTTTGGAGACCCAGTACTTC. Protein sequence: CASSPSGTGVFLETQYF.

In DNA, the CDR3 is TGCGCCAGCAGCCCAGGACAGGGATACAACTATGGCTACACCTTC. Translated, it gives CASSPGQGYNYGYTF. J is TRBJ1-2 and V is TRBV4-1, with 8 positions matching TRBD1. With V trimmed by 4 bases and J by 2 bases, 6 bases remained unmatched. CDR1 MGHRA and CDR2 YSYEKL come from the germline V gene. The CDR3 spans 15 residues.

This clone has just one count. The chain links TRBV5-4 to TRBJ2-6; TRBD1 agrees at 10 bases. Germline CDR1 and CDR2: SGHNT and YYREEE (reference sequence). The CDR3 is 17 residues long. The ends lost 7 bases at V and 0 bases at J; junction bases unmatched: 7. This CDR3 is CASAPGQGNSGANVLTF. The CDR3 coding sequence is TGTGCCAGCGCCCCGGGACAGGGGAACTCTGGGGCCAACGTCCTGACTTTC.

CDR3 nucleotides: TGCGCCAGCAGCTTACGCCAGGGGCGGATCACTGAAGCTTTCTTT. Translation gives CASSLRQGRITEAFF. The chain employs TRBV5-1 and TRBJ1-1; D might be TRBD1 (6 bases). V lost 2 bases, J lost 4 bases, and 15 bases lay in between. CDR1 is SGHRS and CDR2 is YFSETQ in the germline V gene. This CDR3 is built from 15 residues.